This TCR beta chain came from a study of cytomegalovirus exposure and HLA in healthy donors. Whole-study results and caveats: Accurate prediction of HLA-A and HLA-B alleles (for most subjects) was reportedly achieved from TCR beta sequences.

PCR employed 60 Vbeta and 13 Jbeta primers. Data came from immunoSEQ multiplex PCR; TCRdb stores just in-frame clones and leaves some out. The sample has 120,000 or so clones. As for this clone: What it binds is not known.

Sequencing was carried out using PBMCs. This TCR derives from a man between 18 and 35 years old in good health and CMV-seronegative.

In DNA form, the CDR3 reads TGTGCCAGTAGTATAGGAACTAGCGGGTTCCACAATGAGCAGTTCTTC. Amino acids: CASSIGTSGFHNEQFF. The rearrangement uses TRBV19 and TRBJ2-1; 9 bases map to TRBD2. The trim removed 1 base at V and 5 bases at J, leaving 6 bases unmatched. The length of the CDR3 is 16 residues. In germline, CDR1 is LNHDA, CDR2 SQIVND (reference sequence).